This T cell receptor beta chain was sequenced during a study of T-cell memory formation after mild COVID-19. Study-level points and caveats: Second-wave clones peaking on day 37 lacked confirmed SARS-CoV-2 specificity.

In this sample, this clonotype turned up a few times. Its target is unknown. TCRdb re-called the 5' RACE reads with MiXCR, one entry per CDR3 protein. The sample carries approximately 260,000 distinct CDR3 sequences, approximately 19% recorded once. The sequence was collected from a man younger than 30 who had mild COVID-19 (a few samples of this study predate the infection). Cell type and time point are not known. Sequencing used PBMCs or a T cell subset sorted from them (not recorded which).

The CDR3 nucleotides read TGTGCCAGCTCACCCTTCGACTATCTAGATGAGCAGTTCTTC. Translating it yields CASSPFDYLDEQFF. The chain recombines TRBV18 with TRBJ2-1, with D possibly being TRBD2 (5 bases). With 3 bases removed from V and 8 bases from J, the gap between germline ends came to 14 bases. In germline, CDR1 is KGHSH, CDR2 LQKENI. The CDR3 has 14 residues.